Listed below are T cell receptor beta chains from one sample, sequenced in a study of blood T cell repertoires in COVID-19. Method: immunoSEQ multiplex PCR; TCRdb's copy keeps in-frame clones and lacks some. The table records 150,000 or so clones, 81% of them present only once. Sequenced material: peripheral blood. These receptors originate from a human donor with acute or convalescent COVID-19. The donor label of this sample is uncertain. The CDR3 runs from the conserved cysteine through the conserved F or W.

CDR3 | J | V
CASSPDRFYGYTF | TRBJ1-2 | TRBV3-1/TRBV3-2
CASSNGQVNQPQHF | TRBJ1-5 | TRBV27
CASSMTRDNQPQHF | TRBJ1-5 | TRBV19
CASSLTDRENSPLHF | TRBJ1-6 | TRBV5-1
CASSSEVYQPQHF | TRBJ1-5 | TRBV6-5
CASSGSAGELFF | TRBJ2-2 | TRBV11-3
CASSLERNTEAFF | TRBJ1-1 | TRBV11-3
CASSEREPGSSPLHF | TRBJ1-6 | TRBV25-1
CAWSVGVTEAFF | TRBJ1-1 | TRBV30
CASSTAGGWETQYF | TRBJ2-5 | TRBV7-3
CASSEEPGQRAFF | TRBJ1-1 | TRBV6-1
CASSLQTGNEQFF | TRBJ2-1 | TRBV9
CASSYPGEEKLFF | TRBJ1-4 | TRBV6-6
CASSTELNTGELFF | TRBJ2-2 | TRBV5-1
CAWSRDSYEQYF | TRBJ2-7 | TRBV30
CASSLWGSGSSYNEQFF | TRBJ2-1 | TRBV7-8
CASSQEGGDQYF | TRBJ2-4 | TRBV4-2
CASSKGQLLFYEQYF | TRBJ2-7 | TRBV5-1
CASSLGKNTEAFF | TRBJ1-1 | TRBV12-3/TRBV12-4
CASSQDSAGGQPQHF | TRBJ1-5 | TRBV4-1
CASSSGELSGAFF | TRBJ1-1 | TRBV19
CASSLDRSVESPLHF | TRBJ1-6 | TRBV10-2
CASAGGQNNYGYTF | TRBJ1-2 | TRBV19
CASRPAGNTEAFF | TRBJ1-1 | TRBV6-5
CASSFQASGTEAFF | TRBJ1-1 | TRBV7-3
CASSQAREPNEKLFF | TRBJ1-4 | TRBV4-1
CASRRGPYGYTF | TRBJ1-2 | TRBV6-5
CASSRRGGRWAIRDEQFF | TRBJ2-1 | TRBV3-1/TRBV3-2